This TCR beta chain comes out of a study of OX40 agonist ivuxolimab in advanced cancers. CDR3 length: 12 amino acids. Germline lookup yields CDR1 MDHEN and CDR2 SYDVKM. V was pared by 4 bases and J by 7 bases, with 9 bases between. TCRdb keeps only in-frame clones here, not all; method: immunoSEQ multiplex PCR. Among about 91,000 clones listed, approximately 81% were seen once. Collection of blood occurred at baseline, at cycle 4 day 1, and at cycle 7 day 1. Overall study findings and caveats: The study did not work out the antigen specificity of the expanded peripheral T cells.

A word on this clone: Antigen specificity is unknown.

The chain uses TRBV28 and TRBJ2-3, with D hard to call. This TCR was recovered from an adult with an advanced solid tumor such as melanoma, head and neck, liver or kidney cancer. The source was CD4+ or CD8+ T cells sorted from blood, collected in a trial of the OX40 agonist ivuxolimab. The CDR3 region has the DNA TGTGCCAGCAGTTCCTCCGGGTATACGCAGTATTTT. Its protein product is CASSSSGYTQYF.